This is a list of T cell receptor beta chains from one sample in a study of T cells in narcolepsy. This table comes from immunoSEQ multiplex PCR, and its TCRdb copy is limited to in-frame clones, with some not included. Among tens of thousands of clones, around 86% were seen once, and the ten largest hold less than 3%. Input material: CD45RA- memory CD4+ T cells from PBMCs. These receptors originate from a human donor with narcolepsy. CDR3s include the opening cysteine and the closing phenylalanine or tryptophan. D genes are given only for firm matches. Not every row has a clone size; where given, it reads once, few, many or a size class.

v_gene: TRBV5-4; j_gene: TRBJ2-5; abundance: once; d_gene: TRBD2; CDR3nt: TGTGCCAGCAGCTACGGACTAGCGGGGAAAGAGACCCAGTACTTC; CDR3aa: CASSYGLAGKETQYF
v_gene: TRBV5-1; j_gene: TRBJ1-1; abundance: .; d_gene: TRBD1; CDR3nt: TGCGCCAGCAGCGACGACAGGGGATGGAACACTGAAGCTTTCTTT; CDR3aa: CASSDDRGWNTEAFF
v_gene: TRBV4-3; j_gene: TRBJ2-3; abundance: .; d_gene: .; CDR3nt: TGCGCCAGCAGCCAAGAGTGGTCGGCAGATACGCAGTATTTT; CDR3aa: CASSQEWSADTQYF
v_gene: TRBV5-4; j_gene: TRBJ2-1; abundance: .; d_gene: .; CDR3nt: TGTGCCAGCAGCTTGTGGCTAGCAGGGGAGCAGTTCTTC; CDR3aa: CASSLWLAGEQFF
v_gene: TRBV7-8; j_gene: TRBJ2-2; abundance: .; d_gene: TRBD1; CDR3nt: TGTGCCAGCAGAGGACAGGGGGCCTTGAACACCGGGGAGCTGTTTTTT; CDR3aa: CASRGQGALNTGELFF
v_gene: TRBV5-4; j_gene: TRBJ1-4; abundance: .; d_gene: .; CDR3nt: TGTGCCAGCAGCTTGGATAGGGTAAATGAAAAACTGTTTTTT; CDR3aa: CASSLDRVNEKLFF
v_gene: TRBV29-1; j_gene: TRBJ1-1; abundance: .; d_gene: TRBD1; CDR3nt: TGCAGCGCTCCGGGACAGGGGGCTGTAAACACTGAAGCTTTCTTT; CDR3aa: CSAPGQGAVNTEAFF
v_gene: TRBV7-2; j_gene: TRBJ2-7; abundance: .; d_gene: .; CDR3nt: TGTGCCAGCAGCTTATCAGGGACAACTGTCTACGAGCAGTACTTC; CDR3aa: CASSLSGTTVYEQYF
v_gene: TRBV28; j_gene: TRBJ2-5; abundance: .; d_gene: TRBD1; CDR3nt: TGTGCCAGCAGTCCTAGTCCCGGGACAGGGTTACAAGAGACCCAGTACTTC; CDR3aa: CASSPSPGTGLQETQYF
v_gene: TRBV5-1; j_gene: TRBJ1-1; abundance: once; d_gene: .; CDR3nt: TGCGCCAGCAGCTTGGAGCAGAACACTGAAGCTTTCTTT; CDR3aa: CASSLEQNTEAFF
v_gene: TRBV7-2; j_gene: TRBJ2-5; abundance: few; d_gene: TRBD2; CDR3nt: TGTGCCAGCAGCCCCCGCCAAGGGAGGGGAGAGACCCAGTACTTC; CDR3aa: CASSPRQGRGETQYF
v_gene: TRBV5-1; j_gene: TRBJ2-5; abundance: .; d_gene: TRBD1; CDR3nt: TGCGCCAGCAGCTCGACAGGGGGCGGAGAGCAGTACTTC; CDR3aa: CASSSTGGGEQYF
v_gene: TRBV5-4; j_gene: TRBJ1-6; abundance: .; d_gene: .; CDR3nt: TGTGCCAGCAGCTTGAGGGGGTTCAATTCACCCCTCCACTTT; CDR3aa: CASSLRGFNSPLHF
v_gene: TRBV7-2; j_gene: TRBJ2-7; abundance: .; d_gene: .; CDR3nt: TGTGCCAGCAGCTTAGTTCGCGGCGAGCAGTACTTC; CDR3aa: CASSLVRGEQYF
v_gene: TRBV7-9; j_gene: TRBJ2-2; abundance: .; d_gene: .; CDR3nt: TGTGCCAGCAGCCAGGTGGCGGGTTACACCGGGGAGCTGTTTTTT; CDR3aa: CASSQVAGYTGELFF
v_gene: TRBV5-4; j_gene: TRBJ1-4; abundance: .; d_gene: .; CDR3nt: TGTGCCAGCAGCGCCCAGACAGGTGGTAATGAAAAACTGTTTTTT; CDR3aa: CASSAQTGGNEKLFF
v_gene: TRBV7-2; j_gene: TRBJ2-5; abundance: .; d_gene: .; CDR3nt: TGTGCCAGCAATCACCCCCCGGGGTCGGAGACCCAGTACTTC; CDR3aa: CASNHPPGSETQYF
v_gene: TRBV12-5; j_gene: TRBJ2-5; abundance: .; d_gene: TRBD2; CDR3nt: TGTGCTAGTGGTTTAGGTCCTAGCGGGGAAGAGACCCAGTACTTC; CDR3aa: CASGLGPSGEETQYF
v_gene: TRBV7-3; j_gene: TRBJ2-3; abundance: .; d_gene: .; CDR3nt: TGTGCCAGCAGCCCGGCCGGCGGCACAGATACGCAGTATTTT; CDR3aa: CASSPAGGTDTQYF
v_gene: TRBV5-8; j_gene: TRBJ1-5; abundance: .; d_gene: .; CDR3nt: TGTGCCAGCAGCTTGGGGGACAACACGTATAGCAATCAGCCCCAGCATTTT; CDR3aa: CASSLGDNTYSNQPQHF